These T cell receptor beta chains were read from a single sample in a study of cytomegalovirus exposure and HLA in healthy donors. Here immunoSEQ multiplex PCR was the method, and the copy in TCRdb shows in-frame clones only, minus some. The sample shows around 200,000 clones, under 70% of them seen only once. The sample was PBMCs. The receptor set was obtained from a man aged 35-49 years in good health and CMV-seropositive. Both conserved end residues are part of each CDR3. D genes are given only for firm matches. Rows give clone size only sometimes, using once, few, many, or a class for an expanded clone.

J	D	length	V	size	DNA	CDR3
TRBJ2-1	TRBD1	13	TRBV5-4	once	TGTGCCAGCAGCTCGACAGGGGTCAATGAGCAGTTCTTC	CASSSTGVNEQFF
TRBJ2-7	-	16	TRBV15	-	TGTGCCACCAGCAGAGTTTCGAGCAGGCCCTCCTACGAGCAGTACTTC	CATSRVSSRPSYEQYF
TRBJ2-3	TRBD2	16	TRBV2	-	TGTGCCAGCAGTGCTCTAGCGGGGGGGCTGACAGATACGCAGTATTTT	CASSALAGGLTDTQYF
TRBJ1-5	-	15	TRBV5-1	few	TGCGCCAGCAGCCCGACCGGACAGACCAATCAGCCCCAGCATTTT	CASSPTGQTNQPQHF
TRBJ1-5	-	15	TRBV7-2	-	TGTGCCAGCAGCTTAGATGGCAGAAGCAATCAGCCCCAGCATTTT	CASSLDGRSNQPQHF
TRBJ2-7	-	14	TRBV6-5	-	TGTGCCAGCAGTTACGAGTCGGGTCCCCACGAGCAGTACTTC	CASSYESGPHEQYF
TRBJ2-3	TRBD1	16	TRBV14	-	TGTGCCAGCAGCCAAAAAGACAGGGTTCCCACAGATACGCAGTATTTT	CASSQKDRVPTDTQYF
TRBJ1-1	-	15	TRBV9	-	TGTGCCAGCAGCATAGGGGACCCGGCGGGGACTGAAGCTTTCTTT	CASSIGDPAGTEAFF
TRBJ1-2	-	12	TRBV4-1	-	TGCGCCAGCAGCCAAGACCGCTATGGCTACACCTTC	CASSQDRYGYTF
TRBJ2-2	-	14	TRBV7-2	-	TGTGCCAGCAGACCGCGGGTTAACACCGGGGAGCTGTTTTTT	CASRPRVNTGELFF
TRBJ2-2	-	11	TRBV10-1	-	TGCGCCAGCGGGGAGGCCGGGGAGCTGTTTTTT	CASGEAGELFF
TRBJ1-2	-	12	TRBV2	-	TGTGCCACAGATGGGGGGGCATCTGGCTACACCTTC	CATDGGASGYTF
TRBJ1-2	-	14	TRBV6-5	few	TGTGCCAGCAGTTACTCCGGACAGTCCTATGGCTACACCTTC	CASSYSGQSYGYTF
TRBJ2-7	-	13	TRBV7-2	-	TGTGCCAGCAGCTTAGCCCCGAGGAACGAGCAGTACTTC	CASSLAPRNEQYF
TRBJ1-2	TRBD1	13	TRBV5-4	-	TGTGCCAGCAATCGTGACAGGGGTGATGGCTACACCTTC	CASNRDRGDGYTF
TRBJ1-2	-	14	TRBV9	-	TGTGCCAGCAGCGGAGTACCCCCTAACTATGGCTACACCTTC	CASSGVPPNYGYTF
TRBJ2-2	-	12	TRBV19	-	TGTGCCAGTAGTCCAAACACCGGGGAGCTGTTTTTT	CASSPNTGELFF
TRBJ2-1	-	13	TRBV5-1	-	TGCGCCAGCAGCTTAAGGACAGACAATGAGCAGTTCTTC	CASSLRTDNEQFF
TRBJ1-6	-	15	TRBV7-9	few	TGTGCCAGCAGCTTAGACGGGAGACGGGGTTCACCCCTCCACTTT	CASSLDGRRGSPLHF
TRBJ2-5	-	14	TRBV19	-	TGTGCCAGTAGTTCGTTGGACAGAGAAGAGACCCAGTACTTC	CASSSLDREETQYF
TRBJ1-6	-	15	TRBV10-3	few	TGTGCCCCAACCCCGCGGGGAAGATATAATTCACCCCTCCACTTT	CAPTPRGRYNSPLHF
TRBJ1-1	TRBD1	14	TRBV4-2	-	TGTGCCAGCAGCCTACAGGGGGGAGGCACTGAAGCTTTCTTT	CASSLQGGGTEAFF
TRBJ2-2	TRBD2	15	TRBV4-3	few	TGCGCCAGCAGCGGGAATAGCGGGATATCCGGGGAGCTGTTTTTT	CASSGNSGISGELFF
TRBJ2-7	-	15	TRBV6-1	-	TGTGCCAGCAGTCCCAGAGGACAAACCTCCTACGAGCAGTACTTC	CASSPRGQTSYEQYF
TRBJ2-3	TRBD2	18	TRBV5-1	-	TGCGCCAGCAGCTTGGAGGTTCTAGCGGGGCTTAGCACAGATACGCAGTATTTT	CASSLEVLAGLSTDTQYF
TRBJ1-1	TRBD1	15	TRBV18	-	TGTGCCAGCTCACCCTCAGGACAGGGTGGAACTGAAGCTTTCTTT	CASSPSGQGGTEAFF
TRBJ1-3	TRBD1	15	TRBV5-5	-	TGTGCCAGCAGCTTGATAGGGGGCCTTGGAAACACCATATATTTT	CASSLIGGLGNTIYF
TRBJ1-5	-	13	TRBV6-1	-	TGTGCCAGCAGTGAGCTGGGGGCGGGCCCCCAGCATTTT	CASSELGAGPQHF
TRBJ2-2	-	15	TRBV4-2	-	TGTGCCAGCAGAGGGGCAGGGGAAATCGGCGGGGAGCTGTTTTTT	CASRGAGEIGGELFF
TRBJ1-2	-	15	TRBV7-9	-	TGTGCCAGCAGCTTAGGTGGGGGGACCGGCTATGGCTACACCTTC	CASSLGGGTGYGYTF
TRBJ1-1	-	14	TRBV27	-	TGTGCCAGCAGCGACAGTGCGTTGAGAACTGAAGCTTTCTTT	CASSDSALRTEAFF
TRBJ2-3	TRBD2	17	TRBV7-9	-	TGTGCCAGCAGCTCAGACCCTCTAGCGGGGGTCCGAGATACGCAGTATTTT	CASSSDPLAGVRDTQYF
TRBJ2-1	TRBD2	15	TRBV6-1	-	TGTGCCAGCAGTGAAGCCTCTAGCGGACCAGATGAGCAGTTCTTC	CASSEASSGPDEQFF
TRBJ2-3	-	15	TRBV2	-	TGTGCCAGCAGCGTTCTAGCCCCACGTCAGGCTACGCAGTATTTT	CASSVLAPRQATQYF
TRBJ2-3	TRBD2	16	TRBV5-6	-	TGTGCCAGCAGCTGGTCTAGCGGGGGGGCCGGAGATACGCAGTATTTT	CASSWSSGGAGDTQYF
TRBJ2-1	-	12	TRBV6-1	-	TGTGCCAGCATTCGCGGGGACAATGAGCAGTTCTTC	CASIRGDNEQFF
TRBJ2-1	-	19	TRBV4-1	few	TGCGCCAGCAGCCAAGATCGCGACACACTAGAAACCACCTACAATGAGCAGTTCTTC	CASSQDRDTLETTYNEQFF
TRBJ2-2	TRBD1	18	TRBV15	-	TGTGCCACCAGCAGAGATCGGGACAGTCGGCGCGGGACCGGGGAGCTGTTTTTT	CATSRDRDSRRGTGELFF
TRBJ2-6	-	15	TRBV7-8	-	TGTGCCAGCAGCCTACAGGCCCTAGGGGCCAACGTCCTGACTTTC	CASSLQALGANVLTF
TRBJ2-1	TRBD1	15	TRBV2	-	TGTGCCAGCCGACCGACAGGGGTTACCTACAATGAGCAGTTCTTC	CASRPTGVTYNEQFF
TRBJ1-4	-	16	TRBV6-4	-	TGTGCCAGCAGCCCCGGGCGGACCGGGGTCCACGAAAAACTGTTTTTT	CASSPGRTGVHEKLFF
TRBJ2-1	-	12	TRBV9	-	TGTGCCAGCAGCGTGAGGGACAATGAGCAGTTCTTC	CASSVRDNEQFF
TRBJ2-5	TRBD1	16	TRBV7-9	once	TGTGCCAGCAGCTTATCCGACAGGGGGCGCAGGGAGACCCAGTACTTC	CASSLSDRGRRETQYF
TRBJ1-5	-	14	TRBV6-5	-	TGTGCCAGCAGTGAAATAGGGGGGGGACAGCCCCAGCATTTT	CASSEIGGGQPQHF
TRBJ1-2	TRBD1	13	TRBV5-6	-	TGTGCCAGCAGCACGGACAGGGGGCTAGGCTACACCTTC	CASSTDRGLGYTF
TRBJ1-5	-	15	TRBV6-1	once	TGTGCCAGCAGTGAACACAGGGCGGGCAATCAGCCCCAGCATTTT	CASSEHRAGNQPQHF
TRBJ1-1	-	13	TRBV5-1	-	TGCGCCAGCAGCTCCGGGGCGGGGGTTGAAGCTTTCTTT	CASSSGAGVEAFF
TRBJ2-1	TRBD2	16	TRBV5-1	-	TGCGCCAGCAGCTTGGTTGGCGGGGGATCCTACAATGAGCAGTTCTTC	CASSLVGGGSYNEQFF
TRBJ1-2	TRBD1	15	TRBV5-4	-	TGTGCCAGCAGCTTGGCCTTAGACAGGGTCCGTGGCTACACCTTC	CASSLALDRVRGYTF
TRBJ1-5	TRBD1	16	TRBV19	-	TGTGCCAGTAGTCCGACAGGGACAAGGAGCAATCAGCCCCAGCATTTT	CASSPTGTRSNQPQHF
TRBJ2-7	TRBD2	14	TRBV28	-	TGTGCCAGCACCCTGGGACTAACTCACTACGAGCAGTACTTC	CASTLGLTHYEQYF
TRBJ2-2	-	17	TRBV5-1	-	TGCGCCAGCAGCCAGCGTGGCGCCCCTTTGGTCACCGGGGAGCTGTTTTTT	CASSQRGAPLVTGELFF
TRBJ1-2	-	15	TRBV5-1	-	TGCGCCAGCAGCCCCACCACAGACAGAAACTATGGCTACCCCTTC	CASSPTTDRNYGYPF
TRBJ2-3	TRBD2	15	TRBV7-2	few	TGTGCCAGCAGCAGGACTAGCGCTAGCACAGATACGCAGTATTTT	CASSRTSASTDTQYF
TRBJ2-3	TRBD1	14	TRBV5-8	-	TGTGCCAGCAGCTCTGACAGGGGCACAGATACGCAGTATTTT	CASSSDRGTDTQYF
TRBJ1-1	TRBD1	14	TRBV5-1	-	TGCGCCAGCAGCTCTGACAGGGTCGGGACTGAAGCTTTCTTT	CASSSDRVGTEAFF
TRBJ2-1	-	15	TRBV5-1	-	TGCGCCAGCAGCTTGCGACTACTTGGGAACAATGAGCAGTTCTTC	CASSLRLLGNNEQFF
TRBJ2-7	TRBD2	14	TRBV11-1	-	TGTGCCAGCAGCCGGGGACTAGGGCCCTACGAGCAGTACTTC	CASSRGLGPYEQYF
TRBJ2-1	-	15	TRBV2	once	TGTGCCAGCAAACCCGACTGGAGCTCCTACAATGAGCAGTTCTTC	CASKPDWSSYNEQFF